In this sample, the clone carrying this T cell receptor beta chain turned up many times. Sorted libraries came from 950,000 to 1,000,000 CD4+ or CD8+ T cells. This sample is part of a study of neurological immune-mediated disorders. Looked up from germline, CDR1 is SGHKS and CDR2 is YYEKEE (reference sequence). Trimming stripped 4 bases from V and 3 bases from J, with 25 bases between. The CDR3 extends over 19 amino acids. As for the cDNA, it was generated by 5'RACE with 10-nucleotide random UMIs. TCRdb passed the 5' RACE reads through MiXCR, listing each CDR3 protein once. The sample contains about 19,000 distinct CDR3 sequences, 6.5% to 9% of which appear only once.

The sequence was obtained from a woman aged 25 to 45 with HTLV-1-associated myelopathy (HAM/TSP). The chain couples TRBV5-5 to TRBJ1-4, with D tentatively TRBD1 (5 bases). The specimen was CD8+ T cells from blood. CDR3 sequence: CASSLDPRITGRANEKLFF. CDR3 bases: TGTGCCAGCAGCCTCGACCCGAGAATTACAGGACGGGCTAATGAAAAACTGTTTTTT.